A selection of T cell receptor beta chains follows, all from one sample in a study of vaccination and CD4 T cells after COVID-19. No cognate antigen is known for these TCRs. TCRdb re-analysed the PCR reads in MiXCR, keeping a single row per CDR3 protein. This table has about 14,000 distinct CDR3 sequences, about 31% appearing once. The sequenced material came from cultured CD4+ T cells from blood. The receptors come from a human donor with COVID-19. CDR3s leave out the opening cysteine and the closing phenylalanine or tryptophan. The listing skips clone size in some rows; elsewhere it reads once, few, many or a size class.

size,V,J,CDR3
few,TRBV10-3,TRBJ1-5,AISSGVSNQPQH
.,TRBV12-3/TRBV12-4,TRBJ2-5,ASSLGQQETQC
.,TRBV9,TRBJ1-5,ASSVEGGVGPQH
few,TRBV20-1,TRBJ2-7,SARAHAGAYEQY
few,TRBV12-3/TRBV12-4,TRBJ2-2,ASRLGGDYTGELF
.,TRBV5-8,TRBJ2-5,ASSLARTVQETQY
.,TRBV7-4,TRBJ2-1,ASSVDVSANEQF
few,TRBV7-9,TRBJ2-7,ASRPGGLDEQY
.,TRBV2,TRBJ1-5,ASSEREIGQPQH
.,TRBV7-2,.,ASSRGGLAGGPWEQY
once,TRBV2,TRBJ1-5,ASSGDRSNQPQH
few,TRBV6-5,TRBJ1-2,ASSFGGYT
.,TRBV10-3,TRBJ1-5,AISEQKVQPQH
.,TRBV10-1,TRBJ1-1,ASSAMTGPNTEAF
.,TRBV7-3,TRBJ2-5,ASSLASQETQY
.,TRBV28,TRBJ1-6,ASQPPGAGNSPLH
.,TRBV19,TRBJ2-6,ASSHTGPGANVLT
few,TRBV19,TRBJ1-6,ASSLYTQGSSYNSPLH
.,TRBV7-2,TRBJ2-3,ASSSERFAGGREDTQY
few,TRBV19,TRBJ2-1,ASSFGSVSGYNEQF
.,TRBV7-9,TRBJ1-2,ASSHRGGRLYT
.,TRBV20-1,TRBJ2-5,SARASGGAFETQY
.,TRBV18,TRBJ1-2,ASSPPSERSYGYT
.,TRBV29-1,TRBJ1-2,SVAVAGNYGYT
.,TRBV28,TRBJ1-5,ASSSLGETNSNQPQH
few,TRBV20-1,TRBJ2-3,SAINSGDTQY
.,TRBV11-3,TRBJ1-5,ASSLMEGQGNSNQPQH
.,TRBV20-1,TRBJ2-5,SAPEAGVQETQY
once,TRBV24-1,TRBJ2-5,ATSESGGRGETQY
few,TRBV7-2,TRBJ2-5,ASSRTGPATQY
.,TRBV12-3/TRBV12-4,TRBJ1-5,ASSLVPGIQH
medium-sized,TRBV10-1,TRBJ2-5,ASGTAWETQY
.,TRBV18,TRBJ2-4,ASSPQPGTTKNIQY
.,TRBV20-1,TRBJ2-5,STTPQGSGETQY
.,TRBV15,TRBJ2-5,ATSRDYETQY
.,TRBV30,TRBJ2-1,AWSVQGLSSYNEQF
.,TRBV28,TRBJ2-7,ASGGGSYEQY
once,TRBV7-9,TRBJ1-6,ASAPGDRGNSPLH
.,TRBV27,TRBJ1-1,ASSYRGRAF
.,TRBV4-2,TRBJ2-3,ASSRLGGTQY
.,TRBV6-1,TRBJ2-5,ASRTSGQETQY
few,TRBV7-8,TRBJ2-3,ASSRGRADTQY